This T cell receptor beta chain was obtained from a study of blood T cell repertoires in COVID-19. Trimming shortened V by 1 base and J by 1 base, and 7 bases separated the two germline ends. CDR1 and CDR2 (germline): SEHNR, FQNEAQ (reference sequence). The length of the CDR3 is 14 residues. Regarding this clone: This CDR3 is also generated by other DNA sequences in the sample.

Assay: immunoSEQ multiplex PCR; the TCRdb copy retains only in-frame clones and omits some. Here the sample spans some 49,000 clones, approximately 87% being singletons. The rearrangement uses TRBV7-9 and TRBJ1-1, with D hard to call. The receptor's source is a human donor in a cohort sampled during active COVID-19. The source material was peripheral blood. The CDR3 DNA follows: TGTGCCAGCAGCTTAGATCGGGGGAACACTGAAGCTTTCTTT. Encoded protein: CASSLDRGNTEAFF.